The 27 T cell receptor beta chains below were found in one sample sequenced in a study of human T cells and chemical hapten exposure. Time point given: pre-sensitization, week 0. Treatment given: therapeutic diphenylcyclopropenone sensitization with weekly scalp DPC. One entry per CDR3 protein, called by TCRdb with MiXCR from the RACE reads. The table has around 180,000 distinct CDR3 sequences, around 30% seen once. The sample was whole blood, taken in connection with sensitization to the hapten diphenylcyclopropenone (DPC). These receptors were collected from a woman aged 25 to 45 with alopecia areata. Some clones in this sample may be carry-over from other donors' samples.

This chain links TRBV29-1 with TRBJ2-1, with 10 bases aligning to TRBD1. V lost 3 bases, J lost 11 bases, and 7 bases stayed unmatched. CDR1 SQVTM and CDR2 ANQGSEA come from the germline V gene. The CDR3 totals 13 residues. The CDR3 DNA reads TGCAGCGTTGAGGGGACAGGGGCCTTCCAGCAGTTCTTC. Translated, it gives CSVEGTGAFQQFF.

The CDR3 DNA reads as TGCAGCGTTGAAGCCTTCCGAGGGGGTTCCTACAATGAGCAGTTCTTC. It codes for CSVEAFRGGSYNEQFF. This chain uses TRBV29-1 with TRBJ2-1; possibly TRBD1 for D (6 bases). V shed 1 base and J shed 1 base, with 14 bases lying between them. Germline V lookup: CDR1 SQVTM, CDR2 ANQGSEA. The CDR3 has 16 amino acids.

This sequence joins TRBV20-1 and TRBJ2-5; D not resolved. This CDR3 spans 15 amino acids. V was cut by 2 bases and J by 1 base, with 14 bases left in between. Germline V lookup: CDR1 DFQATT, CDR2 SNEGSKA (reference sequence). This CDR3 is CSARPSRSSQETQYF. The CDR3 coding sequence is TGCAGTGCTAGACCTTCGCGAAGCTCCCAAGAGACCCAGTACTTC.

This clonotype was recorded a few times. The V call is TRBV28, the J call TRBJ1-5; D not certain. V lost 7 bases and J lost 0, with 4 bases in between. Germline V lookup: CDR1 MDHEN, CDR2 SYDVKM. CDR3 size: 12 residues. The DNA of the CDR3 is TGTGCCAGCAAGCATAGCAATCAGCCCCAGCATTTT. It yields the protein CASKHSNQPQHF.

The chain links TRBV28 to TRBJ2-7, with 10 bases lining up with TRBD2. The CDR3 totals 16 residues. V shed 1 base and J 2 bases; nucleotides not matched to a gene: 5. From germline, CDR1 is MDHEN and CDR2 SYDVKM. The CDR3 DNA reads TGTGCCAGCAGTTTATTCGGGCTAGCGGGAGCCTACGAGCAGTACTTC. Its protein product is CASSLFGLAGAYEQYF.

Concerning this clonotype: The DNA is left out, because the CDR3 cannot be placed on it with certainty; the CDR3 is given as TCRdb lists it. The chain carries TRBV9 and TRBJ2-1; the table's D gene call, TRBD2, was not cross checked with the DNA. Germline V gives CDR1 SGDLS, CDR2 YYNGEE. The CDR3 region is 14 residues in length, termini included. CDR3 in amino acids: CASSVVGRGSGQVF.

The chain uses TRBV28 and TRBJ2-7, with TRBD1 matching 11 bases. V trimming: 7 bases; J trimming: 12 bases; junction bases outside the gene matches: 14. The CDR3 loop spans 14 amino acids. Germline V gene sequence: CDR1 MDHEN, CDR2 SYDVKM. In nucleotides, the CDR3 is TGTGCCAGCACGACGGGACAGGGGGTTGGGTTACGGTACTTC. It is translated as CASTTGQGVGLRYF. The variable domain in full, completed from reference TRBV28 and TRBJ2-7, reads DVKVTQSSRYLVKRTGEKVFLECVQDMDHENMFWYRQDPGLGLRLIYFSYDVKMKEKGDIPEGYSVSREKKERFSLILESASTNQTSMYLCASTTGQGVGLRYFGPGTRLTVT.

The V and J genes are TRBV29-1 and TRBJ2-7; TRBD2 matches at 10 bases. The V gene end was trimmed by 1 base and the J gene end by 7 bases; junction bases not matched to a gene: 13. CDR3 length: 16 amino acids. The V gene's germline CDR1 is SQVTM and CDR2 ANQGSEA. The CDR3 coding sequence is TGCAGCGTTGAAGTAGATCGAACTAGCGGGATGGATGAGCAGTACTTC. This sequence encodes CSVEVDRTSGMDEQYF.

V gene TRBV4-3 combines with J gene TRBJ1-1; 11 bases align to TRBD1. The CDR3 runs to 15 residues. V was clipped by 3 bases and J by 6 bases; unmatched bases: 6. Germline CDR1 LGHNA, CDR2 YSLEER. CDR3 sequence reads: CASSHLDRGRAEAFF. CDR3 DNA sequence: TGCGCCAGCAGCCACTTGGACAGGGGGCGCGCTGAAGCTTTCTTT.

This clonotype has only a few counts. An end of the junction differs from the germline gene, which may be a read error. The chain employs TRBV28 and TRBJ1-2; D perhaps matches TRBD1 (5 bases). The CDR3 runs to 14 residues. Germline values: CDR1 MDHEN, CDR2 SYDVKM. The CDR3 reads CASSFRDSDLRPLF. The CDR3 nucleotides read TGTGCCAGCAGTTTCCGTGACAGCGACTTAAGGCCCCTCTTC.

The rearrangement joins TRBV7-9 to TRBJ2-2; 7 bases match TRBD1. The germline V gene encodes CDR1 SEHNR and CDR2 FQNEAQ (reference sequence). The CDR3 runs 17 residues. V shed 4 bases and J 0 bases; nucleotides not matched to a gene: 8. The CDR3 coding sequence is TGTGCCAGCAGCTCCGGGAACAGGGGAACGAACACCGGGGAGCTGTTTTTT. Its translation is CASSSGNRGTNTGELFF.

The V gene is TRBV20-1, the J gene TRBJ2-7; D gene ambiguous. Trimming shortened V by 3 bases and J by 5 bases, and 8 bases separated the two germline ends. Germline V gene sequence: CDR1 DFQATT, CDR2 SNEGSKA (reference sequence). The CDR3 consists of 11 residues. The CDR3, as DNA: TGCAGTGCTAGTCGGCAGGACGAGCAGTACTTC. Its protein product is CSASRQDEQYF.

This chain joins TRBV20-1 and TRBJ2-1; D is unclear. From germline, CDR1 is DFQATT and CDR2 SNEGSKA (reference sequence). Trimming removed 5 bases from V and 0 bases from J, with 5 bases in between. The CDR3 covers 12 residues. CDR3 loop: CSAPGSYNEQFF. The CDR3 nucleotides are TGCAGTGCTCCAGGCTCCTACAATGAGCAGTTCTTC.

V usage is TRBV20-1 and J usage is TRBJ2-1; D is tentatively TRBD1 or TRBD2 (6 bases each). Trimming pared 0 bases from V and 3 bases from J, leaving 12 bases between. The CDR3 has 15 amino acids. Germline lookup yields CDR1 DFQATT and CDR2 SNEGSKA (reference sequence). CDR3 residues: CSAREEGVRYNEQFF. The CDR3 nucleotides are TGCAGTGCTAGAGAGGAGGGGGTTCGCTACAATGAGCAGTTCTTC.

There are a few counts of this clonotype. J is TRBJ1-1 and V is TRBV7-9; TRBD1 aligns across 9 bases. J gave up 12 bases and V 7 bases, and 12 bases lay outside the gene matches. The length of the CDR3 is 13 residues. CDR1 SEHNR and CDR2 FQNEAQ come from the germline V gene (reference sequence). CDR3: CASIRPGQGFPFF. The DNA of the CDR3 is TGTGCCAGCATTCGACCGGGACAGGGTTTTCCTTTCTTT.

The CDR3 region is CVTTPQGDQPQHF. CDR3 sequence (DNA): TGTGTCACCACGCCGCAGGGGGATCAGCCCCAGCATTTT. J is TRBJ1-5 and V is TRBV10-3, with 7 bases lining up with TRBD1. This CDR3 is 13 amino acids long. Germline CDR1 is ENHRY and CDR2 is SYGVKD.

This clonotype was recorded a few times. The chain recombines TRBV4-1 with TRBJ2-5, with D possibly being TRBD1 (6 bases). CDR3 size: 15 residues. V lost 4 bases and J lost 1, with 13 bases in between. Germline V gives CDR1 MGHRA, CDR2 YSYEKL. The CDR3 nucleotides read TGCGCCAGCAGCCGAGCTCAGGGGATCCAAGAGACCCAGTACTTC. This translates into CASSRAQGIQETQYF.

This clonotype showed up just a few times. CDR3 nucleotides: TGTGCCAGCAGTTTGACGGGGGGGCTAGATACGCAGTATTTT. Translating gives CASSLTGGLDTQYF. The genes are TRBV6-5 and TRBJ2-3, with TRBD2 identical over 8 bases. This CDR3 contains 14 residues. The ends lost 4 bases at V and 5 bases at J; junction bases unmatched: 5. CDR1 is MNHEY, CDR2 SVGAGI, per germline.

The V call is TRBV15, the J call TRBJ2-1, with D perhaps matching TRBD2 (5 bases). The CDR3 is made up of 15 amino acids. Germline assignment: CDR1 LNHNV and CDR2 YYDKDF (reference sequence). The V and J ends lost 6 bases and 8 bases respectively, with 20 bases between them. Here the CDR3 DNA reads TGTGCCACCAGGGATACGAGGGCCCGTGGAGATGAGCAGTTCTTC. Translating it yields CATRDTRARGDEQFF.

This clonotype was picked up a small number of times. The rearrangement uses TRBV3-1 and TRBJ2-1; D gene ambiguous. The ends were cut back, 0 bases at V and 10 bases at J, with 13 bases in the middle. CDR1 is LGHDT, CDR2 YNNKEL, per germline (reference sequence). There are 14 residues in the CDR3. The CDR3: CASSQDTQGGEQFF. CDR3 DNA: TGTGCCAGCAGCCAAGATACCCAAGGTGGGGAGCAGTTCTTC.

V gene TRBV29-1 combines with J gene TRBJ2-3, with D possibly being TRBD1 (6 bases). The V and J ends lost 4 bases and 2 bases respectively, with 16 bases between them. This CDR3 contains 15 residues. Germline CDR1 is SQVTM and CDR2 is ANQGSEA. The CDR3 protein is CSVAGRQGYTDTQYF. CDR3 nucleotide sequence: TGCAGCGTTGCCGGCCGTCAGGGGTACACAGATACGCAGTATTTT.

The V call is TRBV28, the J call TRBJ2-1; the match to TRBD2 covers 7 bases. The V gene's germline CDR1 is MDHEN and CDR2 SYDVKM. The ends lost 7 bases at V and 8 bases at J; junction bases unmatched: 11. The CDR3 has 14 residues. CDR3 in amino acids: CASTTGLVIYEQFF. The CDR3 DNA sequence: TGTGCCAGCACCACAGGACTAGTTATCTATGAGCAGTTCTTC.

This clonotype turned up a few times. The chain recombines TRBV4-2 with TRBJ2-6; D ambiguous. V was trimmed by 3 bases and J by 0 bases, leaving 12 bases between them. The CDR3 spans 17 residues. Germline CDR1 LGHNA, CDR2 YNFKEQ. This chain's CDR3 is CASSHLTPASGANVLTF. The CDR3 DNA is TGTGCCAGCAGCCACCTAACCCCGGCCTCTGGGGCCAACGTCCTGACTTTC.

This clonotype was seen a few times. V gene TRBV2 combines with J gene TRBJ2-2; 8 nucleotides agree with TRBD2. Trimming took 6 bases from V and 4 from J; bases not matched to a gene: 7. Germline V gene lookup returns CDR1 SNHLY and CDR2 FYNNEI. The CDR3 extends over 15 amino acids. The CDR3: CASRSGGLGTGELFF. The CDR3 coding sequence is TGTGCCAGCAGAAGCGGGGGATTAGGCACCGGGGAGCTGTTTTTT.

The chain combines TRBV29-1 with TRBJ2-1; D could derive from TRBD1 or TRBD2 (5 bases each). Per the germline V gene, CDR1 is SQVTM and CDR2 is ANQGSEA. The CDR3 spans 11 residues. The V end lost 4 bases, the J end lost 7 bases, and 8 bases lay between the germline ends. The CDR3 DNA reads TGCAGCGTTGGGGGGAGTAATGAGCAGTTCTTC. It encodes CSVGGSNEQFF.

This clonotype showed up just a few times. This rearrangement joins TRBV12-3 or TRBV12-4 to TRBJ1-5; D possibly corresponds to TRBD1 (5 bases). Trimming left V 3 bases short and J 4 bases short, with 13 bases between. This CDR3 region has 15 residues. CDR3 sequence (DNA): TGTGCCAGCAGTTTTTCGGGGGGGGAAAATCAGCCCCAGCATTTT. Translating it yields CASSFSGGENQPQHF.

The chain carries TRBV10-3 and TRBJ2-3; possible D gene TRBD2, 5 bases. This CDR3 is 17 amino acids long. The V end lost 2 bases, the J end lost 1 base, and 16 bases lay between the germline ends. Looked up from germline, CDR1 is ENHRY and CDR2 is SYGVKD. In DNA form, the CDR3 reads TGTGCCATCAGTGAGGAGGGCCTAGGACTGGGCACAGATACGCAGTATTTT. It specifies CAISEEGLGLGTDTQYF.